This is a list of T cell receptor beta chains from one sample in a study of cytomegalovirus exposure and HLA in healthy donors. Clones were read by immunoSEQ multiplex PCR, and TCRdb kept only the in-frame ones, dropping some. This table holds around 190,000 clones, about four fifths found once. The sequencing input was PBMCs. These receptors were obtained from a man in his forties in good health and CMV-seropositive. Both conserved end residues are part of each CDR3. D genes are given only for firm matches. Not all rows give a size; the values are once, few, many and, for expanded clones, a class.

TRBD1	TRBV7-3	TRBJ2-7	.	CASSLMGQGTYEQYF	TGTGCCAGCAGCTTAATGGGACAGGGAACCTACGAGCAGTACTTC
.	TRBV4-1	TRBJ1-2	.	CASSQARGYGYTF	TGCGCCAGCAGCCAAGCGAGGGGGTATGGCTACACCTTC
.	TRBV18	TRBJ1-1	.	CASSPGELTEAFF	TGTGCCAGCTCACCAGGAGAGCTCACTGAAGCTTTCTTT
TRBD1	TRBV27	TRBJ1-2	.	CASSGTAYGYTF	TGTGCCAGCAGCGGGACAGCCTATGGCTACACCTTC
.	TRBV27	TRBJ2-5	.	CASSLRGWETQYF	TGTGCCAGCAGTTTACGGGGTTGGGAGACCCAGTACTTC
TRBD2	TRBV18	TRBJ2-2	.	CASSGGLLNTGELFF	TGTGCCAGCTCGGGGGGACTACTGAACACCGGGGAGCTGTTTTTT
.	TRBV6-5	TRBJ2-1	.	CASSSRSSREQFF	TGTGCCAGCAGTTCCCGGTCCTCACGGGAGCAGTTCTTC
.	TRBV5-5	TRBJ2-5	.	CASSLRQQETQYF	TGTGCCAGCAGTTTGAGACAGCAAGAGACCCAGTACTTC
.	TRBV2	TRBJ2-7	few	CASSPQAKQYF	TGTGCCAGCAGTCCGCAGGCAAAGCAGTACTTC
.	TRBV6-1	TRBJ1-3	few	CASSDQQGSSGNTIYF	TGTGCCAGCAGTGATCAACAGGGATCCTCTGGAAACACCATATATTTT
.	TRBV27	TRBJ2-6	.	CASSAIQGIPLSGANVLTF	TGTGCCAGCAGTGCCATACAGGGTATCCCTCTCTCTGGGGCCAACGTCCTGACTTTC
TRBD2	TRBV7-9	TRBJ2-3	.	CASRLWTSGKEDTQYF	TGTGCCAGCAGACTTTGGACTAGCGGGAAGGAGGATACGCAGTATTTT
TRBD2	TRBV5-4	TRBJ2-3	.	CASSLRGGHTDTQYF	TGTGCCAGCAGCTTGCGGGGGGGGCACACAGATACGCAGTATTTT
.	TRBV4-3	TRBJ2-1	few	CASSQETLGLASYNEQFF	TGCGCCAGCAGCCAAGAAACGCTTGGGCTAGCGTCCTACAATGAGCAGTTCTTC
.	TRBV27	TRBJ2-3	.	CASRRLNTDTQYF	TGTGCCAGCAGAAGACTAAACACAGATACGCAGTATTTT
TRBD1	TRBV4-1	TRBJ1-4	once	CASSPQTGGTEKLFF	TGCGCCAGCAGCCCCCAGACAGGGGGTACTGAAAAACTGTTTTTT
TRBD1	TRBV10-3	TRBJ2-7	few	CAIKFRTGGLSYEQYF	TGTGCCATCAAGTTTAGGACAGGGGGCTTATCCTACGAGCAGTACTTC
TRBD1	TRBV30	TRBJ1-1	.	CAWSLKGTGASLTEAFF	TGTGCCTGGAGCCTTAAGGGGACAGGGGCTTCCCTAACTGAAGCTTTCTTT
TRBD1	TRBV6-1	TRBJ1-5	.	CASFWDRGRQPQHF	TGTGCCAGCTTCTGGGACAGGGGACGTCAGCCCCAGCATTTT
TRBD1	TRBV9	TRBJ2-7	.	CASSPGDRSSYEQYF	TGTGCCAGCAGCCCGGGGGACAGGAGCTCCTACGAGCAGTACTTC
.	TRBV4-2	TRBJ2-2	few	CASSQVGGTGELFF	TGTGCCAGCAGCCAAGTCGGGGGCACCGGGGAGCTGTTTTTT
TRBD1	TRBV6-1	TRBJ1-2	.	CASRMTGGTNYGYTF	TGTGCCAGCAGGATGACAGGGGGCACTAACTATGGCTACACCTTC
TRBD2	TRBV7-9	TRBJ2-6	.	CASSPRGTSGGSGANVLTF	TGTGCCAGCAGCCCACGGGGGACTAGCGGTGGCTCTGGGGCCAACGTCCTGACTTTC
.	TRBV19	TRBJ2-7	.	CASSTLDNANEQYF	TGTGCCAGTAGTACCTTGGACAACGCTAACGAGCAGTACTTC
TRBD1	TRBV9	TRBJ1-1	.	CASSVGTGAEAFF	TGTGCCAGCAGCGTAGGGACAGGGGCTGAAGCTTTCTTT
.	TRBV28	TRBJ2-5	.	CAGGREETQYF	TGTGCCGGAGGGAGAGAAGAGACCCAGTACTTC
TRBD1	TRBV6-5	TRBJ2-2	once	CASSYSVGTGPGELFF	TGTGCCAGCAGTTACTCAGTGGGGACAGGGCCCGGGGAGCTGTTTTTT
TRBD2	TRBV5-1	TRBJ2-7	few	CASSVRNGGYEQYF	TGCGCCAGCAGCGTAAGAAACGGGGGGTACGAGCAGTACTTC
.	TRBV5-4	TRBJ2-5	.	CASSFVFAGETQYF	TGTGCCAGCAGCTTTGTCTTTGCAGGAGAGACCCAGTACTTC
.	TRBV2	TRBJ2-5	.	CASSGNGQGGETQYF	TGTGCCAGCAGTGGAAATGGGCAGGGAGGAGAGACCCAGTACTTC
.	TRBV5-1	TRBJ1-5	.	CASSSVMYSNQPQHF	TGTGCCAGCAGTTCAGTCATGTATAGCAATCAGCCCCAGCATTTT
.	TRBV5-6	TRBJ1-2	few	CASSLLGLDGYTF	TGTGCCAGCAGCTTGTTGGGACTGGATGGCTACACCTTC
TRBD2	TRBV7-3	TRBJ2-5	.	CASSSRAGEETQYF	TGTGCCAGCAGCTCCAGAGCGGGAGAGGAGACCCAGTACTTC
.	TRBV9	TRBJ2-2	few	CASVADLTGELFF	TGTGCCAGCGTAGCGGACCTCACCGGGGAGCTGTTTTTT
.	TRBV6-5	TRBJ2-2	.	CASSNYGELFF	TGTGCCAGCAGTAATTACGGGGAGCTGTTTTTT
TRBD1	TRBV5-1	TRBJ1-2	.	CASSSPLTGGAHGYTF	TGCGCCAGCAGCTCGCCACTGACAGGGGGCGCGCACGGCTACACCTTC
.	TRBV2	TRBJ1-1	.	CASAPGANTEAFF	TGTGCCAGCGCTCCAGGGGCGAACACTGAAGCTTTCTTT
.	TRBV7-9	TRBJ2-5	.	CASSLRRDNQETQYF	TGTGCCAGCAGCTTGAGACGGGATAACCAAGAGACCCAGTACTTC
.	TRBV7-9	TRBJ1-2	.	CASSRENGYTF	TGTGCCAGCAGCAGGGAGAATGGCTACACCTTC
.	TRBV10-1	TRBJ2-7	.	CASRLRGDYNSSYEQYF	TGCGCCAGCAGGTTGCGGGGCGACTACAACAGCTCCTACGAGCAGTACTTC
TRBD1	TRBV6-5	TRBJ1-6	.	CASSQQQGIGSPLHF	TGTGCCAGCAGTCAGCAACAGGGGATAGGTTCACCCCTCCACTTT
TRBD1	TRBV27	TRBJ2-7	.	CASRIQGSTYEQYF	TGTGCCAGCAGGATACAGGGGAGCACCTACGAGCAGTACTTC
.	TRBV7-9	TRBJ2-5	.	CASSLVRVSQETQYF	TGTGCCAGCAGCTTAGTCAGGGTATCCCAAGAGACCCAGTACTTC
TRBD2	TRBV4-1	TRBJ2-1	.	CASSPWGLAGYNEQFF	TGCGCCAGCAGCCCCTGGGGCCTAGCGGGTTACAATGAGCAGTTCTTC